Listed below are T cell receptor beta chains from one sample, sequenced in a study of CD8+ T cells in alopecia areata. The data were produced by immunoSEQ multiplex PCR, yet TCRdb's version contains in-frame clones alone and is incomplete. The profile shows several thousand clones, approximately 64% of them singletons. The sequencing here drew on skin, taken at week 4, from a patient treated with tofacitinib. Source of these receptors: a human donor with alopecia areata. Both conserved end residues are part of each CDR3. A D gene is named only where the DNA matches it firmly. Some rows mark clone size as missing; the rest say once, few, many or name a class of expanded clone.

cdr3_nt: TGTGCCAGCAGCTTGGCCCAAGAGCAGTACTTC
cdr3_aa: CASSLAQEQYF
cdr3_length: 11
d_call: NA
clone_size: NA
v_call: TRBV5-4
j_call: TRBJ2-7

cdr3_nt: TGCGCCAGCAGTTTAGCGGGGGCCCGCTCCTACGAGCAGTACTTC
cdr3_aa: CASSLAGARSYEQYF
cdr3_length: 15
d_call: TRBD2
clone_size: few
v_call: TRBV10-2
j_call: TRBJ2-7

cdr3_nt: TGTGCCAGCAATAGGATCAGGCAAGAGACCCAGTACTTC
cdr3_aa: CASNRIRQETQYF
cdr3_length: 13
d_call: NA
clone_size: few
v_call: TRBV6-5
j_call: TRBJ2-5

cdr3_nt: TGTGCCAGCAGCAGAAGACAGGGGAGCTGGGAGACCCAGTACTTC
cdr3_aa: CASSRRQGSWETQYF
cdr3_length: 15
d_call: TRBD1
clone_size: NA
v_call: TRBV5-4
j_call: TRBJ2-5

cdr3_nt: TGTGCCAGCAGTTACTCCTGGGTGGGCACTGAAGCTTTCTTT
cdr3_aa: CASSYSWVGTEAFF
cdr3_length: 14
d_call: NA
clone_size: NA
v_call: TRBV6-5
j_call: TRBJ1-1

cdr3_nt: TGTGCCAGTAGTGACACAGGGGGTGGCAATCAGCCCCAGCATTTT
cdr3_aa: CASSDTGGGNQPQHF
cdr3_length: 15
d_call: TRBD1
clone_size: large
v_call: TRBV19
j_call: TRBJ1-5

cdr3_nt: TGTGCCAGCAGCTTAGCTAGGTCCTACGAGCAGTACTTC
cdr3_aa: CASSLARSYEQYF
cdr3_length: 13
d_call: NA
clone_size: NA
v_call: TRBV7-9
j_call: TRBJ2-7

cdr3_nt: TGTGCCAGCAGCGTCACAGGGTTCGAGCAGTGCTTC
cdr3_aa: CASSVTGFEQCF
cdr3_length: 12
d_call: NA
clone_size: NA
v_call: TRBV5-5
j_call: TRBJ2-7

cdr3_nt: TGTGCCAGCAGTTACAATTCCGAAGCTTTCTTT
cdr3_aa: CASSYNSEAFF
cdr3_length: 11
d_call: NA
clone_size: NA
v_call: TRBV6-6
j_call: TRBJ1-1

cdr3_nt: TGTGCCAGCAGCTTCGGTCCTAGCGGGATCAAAAATGAGCAGTTCTTC
cdr3_aa: CASSFGPSGIKNEQFF
cdr3_length: 16
d_call: TRBD2
clone_size: NA
v_call: TRBV9
j_call: TRBJ2-1

cdr3_nt: TGTGCCATTCTGAGGGGGAGTGGGTACCAAGAGACCCAGTACTTC
cdr3_aa: CAILRGSGYQETQYF
cdr3_length: 15
d_call: NA
clone_size: once
v_call: TRBV2
j_call: TRBJ2-5

cdr3_nt: TGCGCCAGCAGCCAGAACCGGGACCGAAGCTCTGGAAACACCATATATTTT
cdr3_aa: CASSQNRDRSSGNTIYF
cdr3_length: 17
d_call: NA
clone_size: once
v_call: TRBV4-1
j_call: TRBJ1-3

cdr3_nt: TGCAGCGTGGGACAGGGTATTGTTAACGAGCAGTACTTC
cdr3_aa: CSVGQGIVNEQYF
cdr3_length: 13
d_call: TRBD1
clone_size: few
v_call: TRBV29-1
j_call: TRBJ2-7

cdr3_nt: TGTGCCAGCAGCAAAGGACTAGCGGGAGGGCCGATGCAGTTCTTC
cdr3_aa: CASSKGLAGGPMQFF
cdr3_length: 15
d_call: NA
clone_size: NA
v_call: TRBV21-1
j_call: TRBJ2-1

cdr3_nt: TGTGCCAGCAGCCCGCAGGGAAGGGGGCAAGAGACCCAGTACTTC
cdr3_aa: CASSPQGRGQETQYF
cdr3_length: 15
d_call: NA
clone_size: NA
v_call: TRBV7-9
j_call: TRBJ2-5

cdr3_nt: TGTGCCAGCTCGCCCCAGGGGGTGTCGAGGAACGAGCAGTACTTC
cdr3_aa: CASSPQGVSRNEQYF
cdr3_length: 15
d_call: TRBD1
clone_size: few
v_call: TRBV18
j_call: TRBJ2-7

cdr3_nt: TGTGCCAGTAGTGCCAGGGGGGCGGCGGGGGCCAACGTCCTGACTTTC
cdr3_aa: CASSARGAAGANVLTF
cdr3_length: 16
d_call: NA
clone_size: NA
v_call: TRBV19
j_call: TRBJ2-6

cdr3_nt: TGTGCCAGCAGCTTGGCGGGCGGGGAAAGGAACTATGGCTACACCTTC
cdr3_aa: CASSLAGGERNYGYTF
cdr3_length: 16
d_call: NA
clone_size: NA
v_call: TRBV5-6
j_call: TRBJ1-2

cdr3_nt: TGTGCCACCGGACAGGGAGGGACTGAAGCTTTCTTT
cdr3_aa: CATGQGGTEAFF
cdr3_length: 12
d_call: TRBD1
clone_size: once
v_call: TRBV19
j_call: TRBJ1-1

cdr3_nt: TGTGCCAGCAGCTTAGTCGCAGGGTTTTTGACAGATACGCAGTATTTT
cdr3_aa: CASSLVAGFLTDTQYF
cdr3_length: 16
d_call: NA
clone_size: NA
v_call: TRBV7-2
j_call: TRBJ2-3

cdr3_nt: TGTGCCAGCAAGGCAAACACCATATATTTT
cdr3_aa: CASKANTIYF
cdr3_length: 10
d_call: NA
clone_size: few
v_call: TRBV28
j_call: TRBJ1-3

cdr3_nt: TGTGCCAGCAGCTATGGGACTAGCGGGAGGTCGGCAGATACGCAGTATTTT
cdr3_aa: CASSYGTSGRSADTQYF
cdr3_length: 17
d_call: TRBD2
clone_size: NA
v_call: TRBV7-2
j_call: TRBJ2-3

cdr3_nt: TGTGCCAGCAGCTTATCAGCCTCTGGGGCCAACGTCCTGACTTTC
cdr3_aa: CASSLSASGANVLTF
cdr3_length: 15
d_call: NA
clone_size: once
v_call: TRBV7-3
j_call: TRBJ2-6

cdr3_nt: TGCAGCGTCTACTCTGGGGCCAACGTCCTGACTTTC
cdr3_aa: CSVYSGANVLTF
cdr3_length: 12
d_call: NA
clone_size: NA
v_call: TRBV29-1
j_call: TRBJ2-6

cdr3_nt: TGCGCCAGTAGGGGGCCGCCAAGGACTGAAGCTTTCTTT
cdr3_aa: CASRGPPRTEAFF
cdr3_length: 13
d_call: TRBD1
clone_size: NA
v_call: TRBV23-1
j_call: TRBJ1-1

cdr3_nt: TGTGCCAGCAGTCCCTGGCGCACTGATACGCAGTATTTT
cdr3_aa: CASSPWRTDTQYF
cdr3_length: 13
d_call: NA
clone_size: NA
v_call: TRBV6-5
j_call: TRBJ2-3

cdr3_nt: TGTGCCAGCTCACCAGCCGGGCTCCCAGGATGGGGCTACACCTTC
cdr3_aa: CASSPAGLPGWGYTF
cdr3_length: 15
d_call: NA
clone_size: NA
v_call: TRBV18
j_call: TRBJ1-2

cdr3_nt: TGTGCCAGCAGGATGACGGACTATGGCTACACCTTC
cdr3_aa: CASRMTDYGYTF
cdr3_length: 12
d_call: NA
clone_size: once
v_call: TRBV6-5
j_call: TRBJ1-2

cdr3_nt: TGTGCCAGCAGCCCACCGAAACAAGATACGCAGTATTTT
cdr3_aa: CASSPPKQDTQYF
cdr3_length: 13
d_call: NA
clone_size: few
v_call: TRBV7-2
j_call: TRBJ2-3

cdr3_nt: TGCGCCAGCAGCCTTAGACTAGCGGCTCGTAGCACAGATACGCAGTATTTT
cdr3_aa: CASSLRLAARSTDTQYF
cdr3_length: 17
d_call: TRBD2
clone_size: NA
v_call: TRBV4-3
j_call: TRBJ2-3

cdr3_nt: TGTGCCAGTAGTAAATCGCGGGTCTACAATGAGCAGTTCTTC
cdr3_aa: CASSKSRVYNEQFF
cdr3_length: 14
d_call: NA
clone_size: NA
v_call: TRBV19
j_call: TRBJ2-1

cdr3_nt: TGTGCCAGCAGCTTAGCGGCAGGGGTTTTCGATAATTCACCCCTCCACTTT
cdr3_aa: CASSLAAGVFDNSPLHF
cdr3_length: 17
d_call: NA
clone_size: NA
v_call: TRBV7-2
j_call: TRBJ1-6

cdr3_nt: TGTGCCAGCAGCTTAATAAGGGGGGCGGACGAGCAGTACTTC
cdr3_aa: CASSLIRGADEQYF
cdr3_length: 14
d_call: NA
clone_size: NA
v_call: TRBV7-8
j_call: TRBJ2-7

cdr3_nt: TGCGCCAGCACTACTAGCGGGAGAACAGATACGCAGTATTTT
cdr3_aa: CASTTSGRTDTQYF
cdr3_length: 14
d_call: TRBD2
clone_size: NA
v_call: TRBV10-2
j_call: TRBJ2-3

cdr3_nt: TGTGCCAGCAGCTTAAGAGCACGGGCCGAAGCTTTCTTT
cdr3_aa: CASSLRARAEAFF
cdr3_length: 13
d_call: NA
clone_size: few
v_call: TRBV7-2
j_call: TRBJ1-1

cdr3_nt: TGTGCCACCAGCAGAGGGGGGGACAGCTTCTACAATGAGCAGTTCTTC
cdr3_aa: CATSRGGDSFYNEQFF
cdr3_length: 16
d_call: NA
clone_size: NA
v_call: TRBV15
j_call: TRBJ2-1

cdr3_nt: TGCAGCGATGCCAGGGGGACTGAAGCTTTCTTT
cdr3_aa: CSDARGTEAFF
cdr3_length: 11
d_call: TRBD1
clone_size: NA
v_call: TRBV20-1
j_call: TRBJ1-1

cdr3_nt: TGTGCCAGCAGTCTGACGGGGTTCGGCGAGCAGTACTTC
cdr3_aa: CASSLTGFGEQYF
cdr3_length: 13
d_call: NA
clone_size: few
v_call: TRBV2
j_call: TRBJ2-7

cdr3_nt: TGCGCCAGCAGCCAAGAAGGAGGGGGGGGAAACGAGCAGTACTTC
cdr3_aa: CASSQEGGGGNEQYF
cdr3_length: 15
d_call: NA
clone_size: NA
v_call: TRBV4-3
j_call: TRBJ2-7

cdr3_nt: TGTGCCTGTAGACCGGCTAGGACGCTCAATGAGCAGTTCTTC
cdr3_aa: CACRPARTLNEQFF
cdr3_length: 14
d_call: NA
clone_size: NA
v_call: TRBV30
j_call: TRBJ2-1

cdr3_nt: TGTGCCAGCAGCTTACCCGGGAAAAATGAGCAGTTCTTC
cdr3_aa: CASSLPGKNEQFF
cdr3_length: 13
d_call: NA
clone_size: NA
v_call: TRBV7-6
j_call: TRBJ2-1

cdr3_nt: TGTGCCAGCAGAGCCCCGGGACTACTAGGGAACGAGCAGTACTTC
cdr3_aa: CASRAPGLLGNEQYF
cdr3_length: 15
d_call: TRBD2
clone_size: NA
v_call: TRBV6-1
j_call: TRBJ2-7

cdr3_nt: TGCGCCAGCAGCCAAGAGGGTAATAGCAATCAGCCCCAGCATTTT
cdr3_aa: CASSQEGNSNQPQHF
cdr3_length: 15
d_call: NA
clone_size: NA
v_call: TRBV4-1
j_call: TRBJ1-5